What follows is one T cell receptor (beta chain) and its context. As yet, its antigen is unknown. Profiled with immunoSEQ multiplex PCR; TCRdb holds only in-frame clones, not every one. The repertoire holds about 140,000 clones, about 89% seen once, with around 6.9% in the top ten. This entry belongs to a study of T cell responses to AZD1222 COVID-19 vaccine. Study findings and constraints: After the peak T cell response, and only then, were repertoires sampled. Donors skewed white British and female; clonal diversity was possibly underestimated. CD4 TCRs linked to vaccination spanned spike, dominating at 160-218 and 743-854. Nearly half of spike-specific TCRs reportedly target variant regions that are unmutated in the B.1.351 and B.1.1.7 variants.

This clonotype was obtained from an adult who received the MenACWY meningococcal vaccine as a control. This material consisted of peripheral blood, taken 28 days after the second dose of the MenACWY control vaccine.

CDR3: CASSFNLTSQFF. In DNA form, the CDR3 reads TGTGCCAGCAGCTTTAATCTGACTAGTCAGTTCTTC. This sequence joins TRBV12-1 and TRBJ2-1; the listed D gene, TRBD2, was not tested against the DNA. TRBV12-1 is designated a pseudogene. The CDR3 totals 12 residues.